These 4 T cell receptor beta chains were all obtained from the same sample, sequenced in a study of blood T cell repertoires in COVID-19 (dated by TCRdb to 2020 to 2022). To prepare the library, the immunoSEQ multiplex PCR assay was applied. Here the immuneACCESS table is served through TCRdb, limited to in-frame sequences with V and J called. Missing clones are a known gap in these copies; in checked studies unresolved V genes cover under half, and the rest lacks a known reason. The sample records approximately 200,000 clones, approximately 80% of which are singletons. Of the sample, 1.8% is held by the ten largest clones. The sequenced sample consisted of PBMCs or T cells enriched from blood (not recorded which). All receptors come from a man aged 60-69 years who had recovered from COVID-19.

This clone was recorded a few times. This chain connects TRBV5-1 to TRBJ1-1; possibly TRBD1 for D (5 bases). Germline values: CDR1 SGHRS, CDR2 YFSETQ. Trimming stripped 6 bases from V and 1 base from J, with 16 bases between. This CDR3 region has 15 residues. CDR3 region: CASTKETAPNTEAFF. CDR3 nucleotide sequence: TGCGCCAGCACCAAAGAGACAGCTCCGAACACTGAAGCTTTCTTT.

CDR3 amino acids: CASRDYRAGTGELFF. CDR3 nucleotides: TGTGCCAGCAGGGACTACAGAGCGGGCACCGGGGAGCTGTTTTTT. V is TRBV3-1 (or the pseudogene TRBV3-2) and J is TRBJ2-2; tentative D call: TRBD2 (6 bases). Trimming took off 6 bases at V and 4 bases at J, with 15 bases between the two ends. The CDR3 is 15 amino acids. CDR1 is LGHDT and CDR2 is YNNKEL in the germline V gene (reference sequence).

This chain connects TRBV19 to TRBJ2-3; D is possibly TRBD2 (6 bases). The germline V and J ends were trimmed by 6 bases and 7 bases, with 14 bases remaining between them. The CDR3 runs 13 residues. Germline CDR1 is LNHDA and CDR2 is SQIVND (reference sequence). The CDR3 is CASSRRGLNTQYF. In DNA, the CDR3 is TGTGCCAGTAGCCGCCGGGGGTTGAATACGCAGTATTTT.

CDR3 DNA sequence: TGTGCCAGCAGCCCGGACAGGGGAACCCAAGAGACCCAGTACTTC. Translation: CASSPDRGTQETQYF. The rearrangement uses TRBV4-2 and TRBJ2-5, with 9 bases fitting TRBD1. Looked up from germline, CDR1 is LGHNA and CDR2 is YNFKEQ. The CDR3 length is 15 residues. Losses at the gene ends were 4 bases for V and 1 base for J; bases not matched to a gene: 4.